Following are 27 T cell receptor beta chains from one sample sequenced in a study of blood T cell repertoires in COVID-19. This table comes from immunoSEQ multiplex PCR, and its TCRdb copy is limited to in-frame clones, with some not included. The sample records 150,000 or so clones, about three quarters being singletons. The specimen sequenced was peripheral blood. The receptors come from a woman aged 80 or over with active or convalescent COVID-19.

This clone was recorded a few times. The chain carries TRBV6-5 and TRBJ2-7; 10 bases fit TRBD1. The CDR3 contains 13 residues. Germline V CDR1 and CDR2: MNHEY, SVGAGI. V shed 10 bases, J shed 6 bases, and the junction held 9 bases outside the gene matches. CDR3 region: CATKTGGFVEQYF. The CDR3 nucleotides are TGTGCCACCAAGACAGGGGGCTTCGTCGAGCAGTACTTC.

The chain couples TRBV29-1 to TRBJ1-5, with D possibly TRBD1 on 5 matching bases. The CDR3 totals 13 residues. V was trimmed by 8 bases and J by 4 bases, leaving 15 bases between them. Germline V gene sequence: CDR1 SQVTM, CDR2 ANQGSEA. DNA for the CDR3: TGCAGCCCCCCTGACAGACCTAATCAGCCCCAGCATTTT. It specifies CSPPDRPNQPQHF.

The DNA of the CDR3 is TGTGCCTCCGGACAGGGAAGGTCTGGGGCCAACGTCCTGACTTTC. Its translation: CASGQGRSGANVLTF. The rearrangement links TRBV30 to TRBJ2-6, with TRBD1 identical over 8 bases. In germline, CDR1 is GTSNPN, CDR2 SVGIG (reference sequence). Losses at the gene ends were 7 bases for V and 1 base for J; bases not matched to a gene: 6. The length of the CDR3 is 15 residues.

This clone was observed a handful of times. The chain has TRBV5-5 and TRBJ1-2; no clear D. Germline V gives CDR1 SGHKS, CDR2 YYEKEE (reference sequence). The CDR3 consists of 13 residues. With 0 bases removed from V and 4 bases from J, the gap between germline ends came to 7 bases. CDR3 sequence reads: CASSLVPLYGYTF. CDR3 coding DNA: TGTGCCAGCAGCTTGGTCCCCCTCTATGGCTACACCTTC.

The rearrangement uses TRBV7-8 and TRBJ1-2; 7 bases map to TRBD1. Per germline, CDR1 SGHVS and CDR2 FQNEAQ. J lost 7 bases, V lost 3 bases, and 5 bases had no gene match. The CDR3 is 13 residues long. CDR3 bases: TGTGCCAGCAGCTTGACAGGGTCTAGTGGCTACACCTTC. Amino acids: CASSLTGSSGYTF.

This clone occurred once. The CDR3 protein is CASSSHSVKAEAFF. The CDR3 region has the DNA TGTGCCAGCAGCTCGCACAGTGTGAAGGCTGAAGCTTTCTTT. The rearrangement joins TRBV7-3 to TRBJ1-1, with no clear D. CDR1 is SGHTA, CDR2 FQGTGA, per germline. There are 14 residues in the CDR3. V was clipped by 4 bases and J by 6 bases, with 15 bases between them.

The DNA for the CDR3 is TGTGCCTGGAGTGGGGACAGGGGGCTTGTCGGCTACACCTTC. Protein product: CAWSGDRGLVGYTF. V usage is TRBV30 and J usage is TRBJ1-2, with TRBD1 identical over 12 bases. CDR1 is GTSNPN and CDR2 is SVGIG in the germline V gene (reference sequence). Germline trimming cut 1 base from V and 8 bases from J; bases unmatched to any gene: 5. This CDR3 region has 14 residues.

The rearrangement uses TRBV3-1 (or the pseudogene TRBV3-2) and TRBJ1-1; 11 positions match TRBD1. The germline CDR1 and CDR2 sequences are LGHDT and YNNKEL (reference sequence). Trimming took 0 bases from V and 9 from J; bases not matched to a gene: 3. The CDR3 consists of 14 residues. The CDR3 nucleotides are TGTGCCAGCAGCCAAGAACCGGACAGGGGGCAAGCTTTCTTT. Amino acid sequence: CASSQEPDRGQAFF.

Only one count was recorded for this clone. The genes are TRBV28 and TRBJ1-3, with unresolved D. V shed 4 bases and J shed 0 bases, with 10 bases lying between them. This CDR3 spans 15 amino acids. Germline lookup yields CDR1 MDHEN and CDR2 SYDVKM. In DNA form, the CDR3 reads TGTGCCAGCAGTTCACCCTTGAGCTCTGGAAACACCATATATTTT. Translating it yields CASSSPLSSGNTIYF.

The rearrangement links TRBV18 to TRBJ2-1; D gene ambiguous. This CDR3 has 16 residues. Per germline, CDR1 KGHSH and CDR2 LQKENI. Trimming left V 0 bases short and J 0 bases short, with 9 bases between. CDR3 amino acids: CASSPPHISSYNEQFF. The CDR3 bases are TGTGCCAGCTCACCACCCCATATCAGCTCCTACAATGAGCAGTTCTTC.

This clone showed up just a few times. Relative to the germline gene, one junction end is altered; a read error may explain this. The chain is built from TRBV28 and TRBJ2-7, with TRBD1 as a possible D gene (5 bases). Germline V gives CDR1 MDHEN, CDR2 SYDVKM. The CDR3 loop spans 12 amino acids. The CDR3 reads CASSSPQGSIHF. The CDR3 nucleotides are TGTGCCAGCAGTTCCCCCCAGGGATCGATACACTTC. Supplemented by reference TRBV28 and TRBJ2-7, the full variable domain reads DVKVTQSSRYLVKRTGEKVFLECVQDMDHENMFWYRQDPGLGLRLIYFSYDVKMKEKGDIPEGYSVSREKKERFSLILESASTNQTSMYLCASSSPQGSIHFGPGTRLTVT.

The CDR3 region has the DNA TGCGCCAGCAGCCCTACAGGTTTCCCCTACGAGCAGTACTTC. Residues: CASSPTGFPYEQYF. V and J are TRBV5-1 and TRBJ2-7; the D gene is possibly TRBD1 (5 bases). Germline-derived CDR1 and CDR2 are SGHRS and YFSETQ. The V end was cut by 4 bases, the J end by 2 bases, with 13 bases between. The CDR3 totals 14 residues.

Points on this clone: The junction shows a germline mismatch at one end, possibly a read error. DNA for the CDR3: TGTGCCAGCAGCTTAAGGGTGACAGGGAACCCCGGGGAGCTGTTTTTT. Its translation is CASSLRVTGNPGELFF. This sequence joins TRBV7-3 and TRBJ2-2; 7 bases are a match to TRBD1. The CDR3 sequence is 16 residues long. The V gene's germline CDR1 is SGHTA and CDR2 FQGTGA.

The chain links TRBV10-1 to TRBJ1-2; TRBD1 might be the D (6 bases). CDR1 and CDR2 from the germline V gene are WNHNN and SYGVQD (reference sequence). The CDR3 sequence is 14 residues long. Trimming pared 1 base from V and 5 bases from J, leaving 11 bases between. CDR3 DNA: TGCGCCAGCAGTGAGTGGGGAGGGGGGTATGGCTACACCTTC. Protein sequence: CASSEWGGGYGYTF.

The chain employs TRBV5-1 and TRBJ1-1; D might be TRBD1 (5 bases). The CDR3 is 13 residues long. In germline, CDR1 is SGHRS, CDR2 YFSETQ. The germline V and J ends were trimmed by 1 base and 4 bases, with 8 bases remaining between them. This CDR3 is CASSLSQGTEAFF. In DNA form, the CDR3 reads TGCGCCAGCAGCTTGAGCCAGGGCACTGAAGCTTTCTTT. Variable domain in full (rest from reference TRBV5-1 and TRBJ1-1): KAGVTQTPRYLIKTRGQQVTLSCSPISGHRSVSWYQQTPGQGLQFLFEYFSETQRNKGNFPGRFSGRQFSNSRSEMNVSTLELGDSALYLCASSLSQGTEAFFGQGTRLTVV.

A single count supports this clone. The chain has TRBV6-6 and TRBJ1-5; 7 nucleotides line up with TRBD1. Germline V lookup: CDR1 MNHNY, CDR2 SVGAGI (reference sequence). V lost 2 bases to trimming and J lost 0 bases; unmatched junction nucleotides: 1. This CDR3 is 15 amino acids long. CDR3 region: CASSYRGLSNQPQHF. In DNA form, the CDR3 reads TGTGCCAGCAGTTACAGGGGGCTTAGCAATCAGCCCCAGCATTTT.

V and J are TRBV18 and TRBJ1-6; tentatively, D is TRBD1 (6 bases). V was trimmed by 3 bases and J by 5 bases, leaving 11 bases between them. The CDR3 is 15 amino acids. CDR1 and CDR2 from the germline V gene are KGHSH and LQKENI. CDR3 DNA sequence: TGTGCCAGCTCACCGTCGTGGACAGATAATTCACCCCTCCACTTT. Translating it yields CASSPSWTDNSPLHF.

This chain joins TRBV10-3 and TRBJ1-3; 8 bases are a match to TRBD1. Unmatched junction bases numbered 5, after V lost 6 bases and J lost 1 base. Looked up from germline, CDR1 is ENHRY and CDR2 is SYGVKD. This CDR3 is built from 15 residues. The CDR3 region is CAIRTQGGSGNTIYF. CDR3 coding DNA: TGTGCCATCAGAACACAGGGGGGTTCTGGAAACACCATATATTTT.

This clone has a handful of counts. The V and J genes are TRBV29-1 and TRBJ1-1, with D possibly matching TRBD1 (6 bases). The CDR3 length is 14 residues. CDR1 and CDR2 from the germline V gene are SQVTM and ANQGSEA. Deletions cut 5 bases from V and 0 bases from J, with 13 bases between. The CDR3 spells CSVRTYRVNTEAFF. The CDR3 DNA reads TGCAGCGTTAGAACTTACAGGGTGAACACTGAAGCTTTCTTT. The full variable domain, completed using reference TRBV29-1 and TRBJ1-1, is SAVISQKPSRDICQRGTSLTIQCQVDSQVTMMFWYRQQPGQSLTLIATANQGSEATYESGFVIDKFPISRPNLTFSTLTVSNMSPEDSSIYLCSVRTYRVNTEAFFGQGTRLTVV.

The chain joins TRBV9 to TRBJ2-3, with 9 bases fitting TRBD2. The CDR3 covers 16 residues. J lost 2 bases, V lost 1 base, and 5 bases had no gene match. The germline V gene has CDR1 SGDLS and CDR2 YYNGEE. CDR3 in DNA: TGTGCCAGCAGCGTACAAGCGGGGGGCGTCACAGATACGCAGTATTTT. This gives the protein CASSVQAGGVTDTQYF.

This clone came up once. This chain links TRBV7-9 with TRBJ2-5; 12 bases align to TRBD2. V lost 4 bases to trimming and J lost 4 bases; unmatched junction nucleotides: 16. Germline V gives CDR1 SEHNR, CDR2 FQNEAQ (reference sequence). CDR3 size: 19 residues. The DNA of the CDR3 is TGTGCCAGCAGCTCCAAAAGACCAACTAGCGGGGGGCCCAGAGAGACCCAGTACTTC. Amino acids: CASSSKRPTSGGPRETQYF. Drawing the rest from reference TRBV7-9 and TRBJ2-5, the complete variable domain is DTGVSQNPRHKITKRGQNVTFRCDPISEHNRLYWYRQTLGQGPEFLTYFQNEAQLEKSRLLSDRFSAERPKGSFSTLEIQRTEQGDSAMYLCASSSKRPTSGGPRETQYFGPGTRLLVL.

V and J are TRBV7-2 and TRBJ1-6, with unresolved D. The CDR3 runs 15 residues. V was shortened by 1 base and J by 5 bases, with 9 bases between the two germline ends. From germline, CDR1 is SGHTA and CDR2 FQGNSA. Here the CDR3 reads CASSLEGRDNSPLHF. The CDR3 bases are TGTGCCAGCAGCTTAGAAGGGAGGGATAATTCACCCCTCCACTTT. The full variable domain, rest sourced from reference TRBV7-2 and TRBJ1-6, is GAGVSQSPSNKVTEKGKDVELRCDPISGHTALYWYRQSLGQGLEFLIYFQGNSAPDKSGLPSDRFSAERTGGSVSTLTIQRTQQEDSAVYLCASSLEGRDNSPLHFGNGTRLTVT.

This chain connects TRBV23-1 to TRBJ2-6; TRBD1 matches 9 bases. TRBV23-1 is filed as an ORF, its function uncertain. With 2 bases clipped from V and 0 bases from J, the junction kept 5 bases outside the gene matches. The CDR3 has 18 amino acids. The CDR3 DNA reads TGCGCCAGCAGTCAAACCGGGACAGGGACCTCTGGGGCCAACGTCCTGACTTTC. This gives the protein CASSQTGTGTSGANVLTF.

V usage is TRBV4-1 and J usage is TRBJ1-3; D remains ambiguous. V was clipped by 3 bases and J by 2 bases, with 11 bases between them. The CDR3 contains 15 residues. From germline, CDR1 is MGHRA and CDR2 YSYEKL. CDR3 DNA sequence: TGCGCCAGCAGCCAGGCCCCCGTTCCTGGAAACACCATATATTTT. The encoded protein is CASSQAPVPGNTIYF.

The chain combines TRBV28 with TRBJ1-1; maybe TRBD1 (5 bases). V was pared by 5 bases and J by 11 bases, with 15 bases between. Germline V CDR1 and CDR2: MDHEN, SYDVKM. This CDR3 is built from 12 residues. CDR3 loop: CASSQIRGLAFF. The CDR3 coding sequence is TGTGCCAGCAGTCAAATTCGGGGGTTGGCTTTCTTT.

The J gene is TRBJ1-6, the V gene TRBV3-1 (or the pseudogene TRBV3-2), with TRBD1 matching over 9 bases. Germline CDR1 reads LGHDT; CDR2 reads YNNKEL (reference sequence). This CDR3 is built from 13 residues. The trim removed 4 bases at V and 15 bases at J, leaving 7 bases unmatched. The CDR3 bases are TGTGCCAGCAGCCGAGAGGACAGGGGAAACCTCCACTTT. Its protein product is CASSREDRGNLHF.

The chain is built from TRBV7-6 and TRBJ2-1; D not certain. V lost 4 bases and J 0 bases, leaving 10 bases between the germline ends. This CDR3 is built from 15 residues. Germline-derived CDR1 and CDR2 are SGHVS and FNYEAQ. The CDR3 coding sequence is TGTGCCAGCAGCTCGACTCGGAGCTCCTACAATGAGCAGTTCTTC. It yields the protein CASSSTRSSYNEQFF.